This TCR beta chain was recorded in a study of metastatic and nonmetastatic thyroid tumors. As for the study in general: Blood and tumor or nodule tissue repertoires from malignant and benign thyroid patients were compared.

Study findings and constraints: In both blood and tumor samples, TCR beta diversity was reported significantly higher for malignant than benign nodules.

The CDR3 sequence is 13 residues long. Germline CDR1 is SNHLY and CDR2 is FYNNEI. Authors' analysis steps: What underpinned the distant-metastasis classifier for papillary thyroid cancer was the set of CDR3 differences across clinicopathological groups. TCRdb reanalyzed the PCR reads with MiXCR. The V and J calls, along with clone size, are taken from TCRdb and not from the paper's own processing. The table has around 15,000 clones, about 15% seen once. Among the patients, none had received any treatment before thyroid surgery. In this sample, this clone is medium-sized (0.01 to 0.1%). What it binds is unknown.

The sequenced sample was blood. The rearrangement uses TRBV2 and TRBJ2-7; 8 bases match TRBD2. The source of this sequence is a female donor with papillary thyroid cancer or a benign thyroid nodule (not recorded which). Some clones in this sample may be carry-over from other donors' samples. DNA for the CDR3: TGTGCGCGGCGGGGGGCAACCGGCTACGAGCAGTACTTC. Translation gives CARRGATGYEQYF.